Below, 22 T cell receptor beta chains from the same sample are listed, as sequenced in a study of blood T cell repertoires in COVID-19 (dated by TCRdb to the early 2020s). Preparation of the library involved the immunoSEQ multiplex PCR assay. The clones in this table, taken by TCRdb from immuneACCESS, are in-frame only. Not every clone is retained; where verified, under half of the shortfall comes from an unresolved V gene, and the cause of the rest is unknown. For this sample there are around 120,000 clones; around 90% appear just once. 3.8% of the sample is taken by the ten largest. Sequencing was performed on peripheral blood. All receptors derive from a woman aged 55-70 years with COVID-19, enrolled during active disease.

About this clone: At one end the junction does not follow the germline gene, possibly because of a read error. The DNA for the CDR3 is TGTGCTAGCAGCTCAGGTACGGACAGAGACAATGAGCAGTTCTTC. It encodes CASSSGTDRDNEQFF. The chain uses TRBV7-7 and TRBJ2-1; D is possibly TRBD1 (6 bases). This CDR3 region has 15 residues. Germline assignment: CDR1 SSHAT and CDR2 FNYEAQ (reference sequence).

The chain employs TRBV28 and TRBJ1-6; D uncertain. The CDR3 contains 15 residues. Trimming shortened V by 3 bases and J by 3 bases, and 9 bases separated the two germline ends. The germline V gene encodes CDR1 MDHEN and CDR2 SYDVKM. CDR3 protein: CASSFFQDYNSPLHF. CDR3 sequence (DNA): TGTGCCAGCAGTTTCTTCCAGGACTATAATTCACCCCTCCACTTT.

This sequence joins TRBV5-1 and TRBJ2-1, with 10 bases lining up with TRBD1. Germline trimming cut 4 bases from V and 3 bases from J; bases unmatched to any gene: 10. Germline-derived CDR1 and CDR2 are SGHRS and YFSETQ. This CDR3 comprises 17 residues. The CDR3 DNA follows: TGCGCCAGCAGCAAAGCCCGGGACAGGGGCAACTACAATGAGCAGTTCTTC. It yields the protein CASSKARDRGNYNEQFF.

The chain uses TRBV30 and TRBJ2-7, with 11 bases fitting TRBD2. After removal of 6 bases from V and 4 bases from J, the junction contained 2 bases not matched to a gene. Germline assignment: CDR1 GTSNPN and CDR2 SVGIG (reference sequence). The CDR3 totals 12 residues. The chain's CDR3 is CACSSGGYEQYF. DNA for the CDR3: TGTGCCTGCTCTAGCGGGGGGTACGAGCAGTACTTC.

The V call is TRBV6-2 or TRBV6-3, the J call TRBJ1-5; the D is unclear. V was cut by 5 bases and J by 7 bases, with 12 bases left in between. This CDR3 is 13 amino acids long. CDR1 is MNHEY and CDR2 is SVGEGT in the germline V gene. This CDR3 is CASSPTQRQPQHF. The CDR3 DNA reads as TGTGCCAGCAGTCCCACGCAGCGGCAGCCCCAGCATTTT.

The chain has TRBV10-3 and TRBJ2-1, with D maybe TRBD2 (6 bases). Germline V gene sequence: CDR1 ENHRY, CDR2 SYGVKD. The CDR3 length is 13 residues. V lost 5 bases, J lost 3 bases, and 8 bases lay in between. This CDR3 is CAISRGNYNEQFF. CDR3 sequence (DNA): TGTGCCATCAGTCGGGGGAACTACAATGAGCAGTTCTTC.

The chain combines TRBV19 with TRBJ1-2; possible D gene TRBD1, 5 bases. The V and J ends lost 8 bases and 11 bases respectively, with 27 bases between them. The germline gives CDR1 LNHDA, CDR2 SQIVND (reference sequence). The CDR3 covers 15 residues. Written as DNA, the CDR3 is TGTGCCAGTCGCCGGGCAGGCAGGGATCCTTCCTATTACACCTTC. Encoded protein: CASRRAGRDPSYYTF.

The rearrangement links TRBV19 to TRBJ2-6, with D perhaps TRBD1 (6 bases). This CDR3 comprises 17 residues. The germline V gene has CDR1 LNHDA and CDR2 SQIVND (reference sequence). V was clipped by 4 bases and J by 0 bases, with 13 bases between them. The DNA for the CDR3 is TGTGCCAGTAGTACGCAGACAGGCAACTCTGGGGCCAACGTCCTGACTTTC. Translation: CASSTQTGNSGANVLTF.

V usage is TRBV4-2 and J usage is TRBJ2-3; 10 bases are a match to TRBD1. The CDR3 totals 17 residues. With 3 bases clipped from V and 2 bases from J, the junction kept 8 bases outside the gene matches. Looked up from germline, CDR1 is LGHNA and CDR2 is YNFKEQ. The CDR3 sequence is CASSHRGTGEDTDTQYF. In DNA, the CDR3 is TGTGCCAGCAGCCACCGCGGGACAGGGGAAGACACAGATACGCAGTATTTT.

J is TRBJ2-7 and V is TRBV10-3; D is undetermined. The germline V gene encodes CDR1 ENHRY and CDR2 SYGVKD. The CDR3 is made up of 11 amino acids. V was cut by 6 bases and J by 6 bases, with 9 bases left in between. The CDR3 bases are TGTGCCATCAGAGACACCCTCGAGCAGTACTTC. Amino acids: CAIRDTLEQYF.

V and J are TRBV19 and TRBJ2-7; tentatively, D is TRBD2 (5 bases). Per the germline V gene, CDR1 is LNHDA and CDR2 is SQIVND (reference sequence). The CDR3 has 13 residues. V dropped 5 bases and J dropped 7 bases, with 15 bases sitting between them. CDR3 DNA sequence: TGTGCCAGTAGTCTCATAGGGTCGGGAGAGCAGTACTTC. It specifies CASSLIGSGEQYF.

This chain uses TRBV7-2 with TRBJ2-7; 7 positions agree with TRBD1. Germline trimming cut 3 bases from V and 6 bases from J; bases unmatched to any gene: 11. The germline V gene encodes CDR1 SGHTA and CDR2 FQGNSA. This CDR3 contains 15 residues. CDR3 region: CASSFEGGVGGEQYF. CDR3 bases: TGTGCCAGCAGCTTCGAAGGGGGCGTAGGTGGCGAGCAGTACTTC.

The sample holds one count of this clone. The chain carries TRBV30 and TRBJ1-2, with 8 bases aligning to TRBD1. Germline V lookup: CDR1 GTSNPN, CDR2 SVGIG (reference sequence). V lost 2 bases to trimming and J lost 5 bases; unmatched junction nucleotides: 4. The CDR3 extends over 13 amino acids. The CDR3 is CAWSIGTGYGYTF. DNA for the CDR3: TGTGCCTGGAGTATCGGGACAGGTTATGGCTACACCTTC.

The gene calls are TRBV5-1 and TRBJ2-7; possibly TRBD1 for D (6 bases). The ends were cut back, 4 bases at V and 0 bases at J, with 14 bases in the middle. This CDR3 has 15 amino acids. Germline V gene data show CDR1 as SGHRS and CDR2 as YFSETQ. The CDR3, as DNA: TGCGCCAGCAGCCTCGACAGGTCCCTCTCCTACGAGCAGTACTTC. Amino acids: CASSLDRSLSYEQYF.

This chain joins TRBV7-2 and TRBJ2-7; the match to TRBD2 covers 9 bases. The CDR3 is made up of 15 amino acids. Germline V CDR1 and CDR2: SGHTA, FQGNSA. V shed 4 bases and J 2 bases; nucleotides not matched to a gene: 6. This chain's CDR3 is CASSSPTSGTYEQYF. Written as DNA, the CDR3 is TGTGCCAGCAGCTCCCCGACTAGCGGCACCTACGAGCAGTACTTC.

As DNA, the CDR3 is TGTGCCAGCAGCCCCCCGGGGGTACAGAACACTGAAGCTTTCTTT. Protein sequence: CASSPPGVQNTEAFF. The chain links TRBV7-3 to TRBJ1-1; maybe TRBD1 (5 bases). V gave up 5 bases and J gave up 1 base, with 14 bases separating them. This CDR3 contains 15 residues. From germline, CDR1 is SGHTA and CDR2 FQGTGA. Combining the CDR3 with reference TRBV7-3 and TRBJ1-1 gives the whole variable domain GAGVSQTPSNKVTEKGKYVELRCDPISGHTALYWYRQSLGQGPEFLIYFQGTGAADDSGLPNDRFFAVRPEGSVSTLKIQRTERGDSAVYLCASSPPGVQNTEAFFGQGTRLTVV.

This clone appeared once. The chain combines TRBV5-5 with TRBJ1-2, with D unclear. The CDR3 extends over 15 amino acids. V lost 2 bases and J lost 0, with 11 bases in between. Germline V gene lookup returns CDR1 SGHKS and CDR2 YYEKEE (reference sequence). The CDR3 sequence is CASSFGPGTNYGYTF. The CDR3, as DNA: TGTGCCAGCAGCTTCGGCCCGGGAACTAACTATGGCTACACCTTC.

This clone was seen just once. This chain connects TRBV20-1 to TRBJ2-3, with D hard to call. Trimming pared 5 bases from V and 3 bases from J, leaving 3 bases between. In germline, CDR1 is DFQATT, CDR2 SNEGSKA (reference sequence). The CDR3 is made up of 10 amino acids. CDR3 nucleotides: TGCAGTGCTCGTACAGATACGCAGTATTTT. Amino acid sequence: CSARTDTQYF.

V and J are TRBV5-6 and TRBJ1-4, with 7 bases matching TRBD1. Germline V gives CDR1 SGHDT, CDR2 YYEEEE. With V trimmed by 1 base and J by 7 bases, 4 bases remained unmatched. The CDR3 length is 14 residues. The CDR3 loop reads CASSLKGAGEKLFF. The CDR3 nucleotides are TGTGCCAGCAGCTTGAAGGGGGCGGGTGAAAAACTGTTTTTT.

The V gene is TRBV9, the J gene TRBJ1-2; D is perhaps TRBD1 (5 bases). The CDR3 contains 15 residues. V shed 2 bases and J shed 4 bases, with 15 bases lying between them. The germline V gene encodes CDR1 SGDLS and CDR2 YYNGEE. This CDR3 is CASSVWGSSSYGYTF. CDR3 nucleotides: TGTGCCAGCAGCGTCTGGGGCAGCTCATCCTATGGCTACACCTTC.

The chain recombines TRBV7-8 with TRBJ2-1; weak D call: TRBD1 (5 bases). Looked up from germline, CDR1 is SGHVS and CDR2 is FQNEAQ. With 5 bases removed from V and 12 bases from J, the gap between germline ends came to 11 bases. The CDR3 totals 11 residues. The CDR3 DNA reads TGTGCCAGCAGCCTTCGGACAATGCAGTTCTTC. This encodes CASSLRTMQFF. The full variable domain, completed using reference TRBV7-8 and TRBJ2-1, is GAGVSQSPRYKVAKRGQDVALRCDPISGHVSLFWYQQALGQGPEFLTYFQNEAQLDKSGLPSDRFFAERPEGSVSTLKIQRTQQEDSAVYLCASSLRTMQFFGPGTRLTVL.

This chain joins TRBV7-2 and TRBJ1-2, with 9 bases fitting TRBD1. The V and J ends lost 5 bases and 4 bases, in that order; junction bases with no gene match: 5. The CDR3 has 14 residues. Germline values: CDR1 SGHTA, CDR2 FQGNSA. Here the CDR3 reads CASSLGQGPYGYTF. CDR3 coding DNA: TGTGCCAGCAGCCTGGGACAGGGACCCTATGGCTACACCTTC.